A selection of T cell receptor beta chains follows, all from one sample in a study of T cell responses to AZD1222 COVID-19 vaccine. Repertoires were generated with immunoSEQ multiplex PCR, while TCRdb's copy carries only in-frame clones and drops some. This table holds fewer than 150,000 clones, approximately 92% found once. This sample comprised peripheral blood, obtained 28 days after the second AZD1222 dose. These receptors all come from an adult who received the AZD1222 COVID-19 vaccine. The conserved cysteine and the conserved F or W are not part of the CDR3 here.

j_gene | v_gene | CDR3aa
TRBJ2-5 | TRBV30 | AWSLAETQY
TRBJ1-1 | TRBV12-3/TRBV12-4 | ASSLGVVAF
TRBJ2-7 | TRBV6-6 | ASSSVAGAYEQY
TRBJ1-4 | TRBV7-2 | ASSRTATNEKLF
TRBJ2-7 | TRBV13 | ASSRGWTSGGTSYEQY
TRBJ1-5 | TRBV7-8 | ASSKRGQPQH
TRBJ2-7 | TRBV28 | ASTGGQTYEQY
TRBJ2-7 | TRBV5-4 | ASSYGPTYEQY
TRBJ2-2 | TRBV7-3 | ASSPGVGELF
TRBJ1-2 | TRBV3-1/TRBV3-2 | ASSPGTDPYGYT
TRBJ1-2 | TRBV7-9 | AMGDGYGYT
TRBJ1-4 | TRBV3-1/TRBV3-2 | ASSVTGTPLELF
TRBJ1-1 | TRBV7-3 | ASSLNRQRMNTEAF
TRBJ1-4 | TRBV2 | ASSVSGLRGEKLF
TRBJ2-5 | TRBV11-3 | ASSPGLQETQY
TRBJ1-1 | TRBV3-1/TRBV3-2 | ASSQDDLLSEAF
TRBJ1-1 | TRBV7-2 | ASSLGDRGRTEAF
TRBJ1-6 | TRBV3-1/TRBV3-2 | ASSRNNRGSPLH
TRBJ1-4 | TRBV7-9 | ASSLGQARGEKLF
TRBJ1-2 | TRBV2 | ASSVDTNYGYT
TRBJ2-3 | TRBV15 | ATSRGGLAGTDTQY
TRBJ2-7 | TRBV5-1 | ASSETGTDYEQY
TRBJ1-4 | TRBV6-4 | ASLPPGQRNEKLF
TRBJ1-5 | TRBV5-4 | ASSLNFDQPQH
TRBJ1-6 | TRBV2 | ASSGENSPLH
TRBJ1-2 | TRBV10-2 | ASSESTGGRGYT
TRBJ1-1 | TRBV6-2/TRBV6-3 | ASSYSVNTEAF
TRBJ2-5 | TRBV28 | ASKAGPQETQY
TRBJ1-1 | TRBV28 | ASSENRAGGTEAF
TRBJ2-5 | TRBV12-3/TRBV12-4 | ASSLGGKETQY
TRBJ2-7 | TRBV6-2/TRBV6-3 | ASSGTDPYEQY
TRBJ1-1 | TRBV4-1 | ASSWEGGGKTEAF
TRBJ1-1 | TRBV6-6 | ASILGGAANTEAF
TRBJ2-1 | TRBV2 | ASIRASSYNEQF
TRBJ1-4 | TRBV5-4 | ASSMDRGQGKLF
TRBJ2-3 | TRBV6-5 | ASSYSWGTQY
TRBJ1-1 | TRBV2 | ASSEGGYTEAF
TRBJ1-3 | TRBV9 | ASSARGARGNTIY
TRBJ2-3 | TRBV2 | ASSVIVGTDTQY
TRBJ2-7 | TRBV7-3 | ASSLDPGGYEQY
TRBJ2-2 | TRBV7-9 | ASSVNRAGNTGELF
TRBJ2-3 | TRBV11-3 | ASSLDSGGEDTQY
TRBJ2-3 | TRBV9 | ASSFRGALMDTQY